What follows is one T cell receptor (beta chain) and its context. Once RNA had been extracted, it was reverse transcribed into cDNA to act as the sequencing template. Produced via immunoSEQ multiplex PCR; TCRdb's table is partial and in-frame only. Seen here are about 200,000 clones, 45% to 75% observed once, and the top ten hold 3% to 3.5%. Trimming took off 0 bases at V and 11 bases at J, with 10 bases between the two ends. CDR1 is GTSNPN and CDR2 is SVGIG in the germline V gene (reference sequence). The CDR3 has 11 residues. The data derive from a study of CD8+ T cells in alopecia areata. Noted treatment: oral pan-JAK inhibitor, 5-10 mg twice daily.

The sample was CD4+ T cells sorted from blood, taken at week 4, from a patient treated with tofacitinib. The TCR sequence derives from a human donor with alopecia areata. The chain combines TRBV30 with TRBJ1-1, with D unresolved. Here the CDR3 DNA reads TGTGCCTGGAGTGTAATGTTAGCGGCTTTCTTT. This encodes CAWSVMLAAFF.